These T cell receptor beta chains were read from a single sample in a study of blood T cell repertoires in COVID-19. TCRdb's copy holds only in-frame clones and misses some; the assay was immunoSEQ multiplex PCR. The data contain about 160,000 clones, roughly 82% of them singletons. Sequenced sample: peripheral blood. The receptor set was obtained from a woman aged 40 to 50 with COVID-19, enrolled during active disease. Both conserved end residues are part of each CDR3. A D gene is named only where the DNA matches it firmly. Size is omitted from some rows. Given values are once, few, many or a class for expanded clones.

>.|TRBV19|.|TRBJ1-2
TGTGCCAGTAGTGCGACCGGGACACTGCGCTATGGCTACACCTTC
CASSATGTLRYGYTF
>.|TRBV4-1|.|TRBJ1-1
TGCGCCAGCAGCCAAGAGACCAGGTCCATGAACACTGAAGCTTTCTTT
CASSQETRSMNTEAFF
>.|TRBV27|.|TRBJ2-2
TGTGCCAGCAGTCAGGTGGGGGGGCGCGGGGAGCTGTTTTTT
CASSQVGGRGELFF
>.|TRBV6-5|.|TRBJ2-7
TGTGCCAGCACCTCTCAGGACGAGCAGTACTTC
CASTSQDEQYF
>few|TRBV12-3/TRBV12-4|.|TRBJ1-2
TGTGCCAGCAGTCTAAGGGAGAATGGCTACACCTTC
CASSLRENGYTF
>few|TRBV7-9|.|TRBJ2-7
TGTGCCAGCAGCTCCAGGGGCAGCTCCTACGAGCAGTACTTC
CASSSRGSSYEQYF
>.|TRBV19|TRBD2|TRBJ2-2
TGTGCCAGTGGGGGGGATATTTACACCGGGGAGCTGTTTTTT
CASGGDIYTGELFF
>many|TRBV7-3|TRBD1|TRBJ2-2
TGTGCCAGCAGCTTAACCCCCTACCACGGACAGGGGATCGACACCGGGGAGCTGTTTTTT
CASSLTPYHGQGIDTGELFF
>.|TRBV28|TRBD1|TRBJ1-1
TGTGCCAGCAGTTTATCGGGACAGGTGGGATTGAACACTGAAGCTTTCTTT
CASSLSGQVGLNTEAFF
>.|TRBV27|.|TRBJ1-1
TGTGCCAGCAGTTTCGACAGGACGAACACTGAAGCTTTCTTT
CASSFDRTNTEAFF
>.|TRBV7-8|.|TRBJ2-1
TGTGCCAGCAGCTTACGGCAGTTAGCGGTGAGGGCCTACAATGAGCAGTTCTTC
CASSLRQLAVRAYNEQFF
>.|TRBV25-1|.|TRBJ2-7
TGTGCCAGCAGTTCAGGATTATACGAGCAGTACTTC
CASSSGLYEQYF
>.|TRBV28|TRBD1|TRBJ2-5
TGTGCCAGCAGTTCTAGGGACAGGGAAGAGACCCAGTACTTC
CASSSRDREETQYF
>.|TRBV3-1/TRBV3-2|TRBD2|TRBJ2-1
TGTGCCAGCAGCCAAGGACTAGCGGATTACAATGAGCAGTTCTTC
CASSQGLADYNEQFF
>.|TRBV3-1/TRBV3-2|TRBD2|TRBJ2-5
TGTGCCACCCAGACTAGCGGGAGGGCCGGGAGGGGAGAGACCCAGTACTTC
CATQTSGRAGRGETQYF
>.|TRBV11-2|.|TRBJ1-3
TGTGCCAGCAGCTTGCACAGGGTCTCTGGAAACACCATATATTTT
CASSLHRVSGNTIYF
>.|TRBV12-3/TRBV12-4|TRBD1|TRBJ1-1
TGTGCCAGCAGTTGGACAGGGAAAGCTTTCTTT
CASSWTGKAFF
>.|TRBV19|TRBD1|TRBJ1-2
TGTGCCAGTACCAAATTGGGGGACAGCTATGGCTACACCTTC
CASTKLGDSYGYTF
>few|TRBV2|.|TRBJ2-7
TGTGCCAGTGGGAGGGACAGGACCTACGAGCAGTACTTC
CASGRDRTYEQYF
>many|TRBV6-5|TRBD2|TRBJ2-5
TGTGCCAGCAACTTACTAGCGGGGGGGCAAGAGACCCAGTACTTC
CASNLLAGGQETQYF
>.|TRBV27|.|TRBJ2-3
TGTGCCAGCAGTTCCAATGACAGAAGGACGGATACGCAGTATTTT
CASSSNDRRTDTQYF
>.|TRBV3-1/TRBV3-2|.|TRBJ2-3
TGTGCCAGCAGCCACGGTCTAGGCACAGATACGCAGTATTTT
CASSHGLGTDTQYF